This T cell receptor beta chain is drawn from a study of identifying expanded T cells in peripheral blood. During the collection period, no donor immune events like infections were recorded. Points on this clone: Its antigen is undetermined.

V shed 0 bases and J 7 bases; nucleotides not matched to a gene: 12. CDR1 is SGHVS, CDR2 FNYEAQ, per germline. The CDR3 runs to 16 residues. Overall study findings and caveats: Clone count variance between roughly 2-week samples rose with total template count. Over approximately two and four weeks, about 15 and 18 clones changed, versus roughly 1.1 between replicates.

The repertoire was sequenced with immunoSEQ multiplex PCR; TCRdb's copy has only in-frame clones and lacks some. The sample carries about 91,000 clones, approximately 89% recorded once. The sequence came from a person between 18 and 75 years old in good health. The sequencing sample was made of blood. The chain uses TRBV7-6 and TRBJ2-7, with 7 positions matching TRBD1. CDR3 loop: CASSLAPIDRDGEQYF. CDR3 DNA sequence: TGTGCCAGCAGCTTAGCCCCCATCGACAGGGACGGTGAGCAGTACTTC.